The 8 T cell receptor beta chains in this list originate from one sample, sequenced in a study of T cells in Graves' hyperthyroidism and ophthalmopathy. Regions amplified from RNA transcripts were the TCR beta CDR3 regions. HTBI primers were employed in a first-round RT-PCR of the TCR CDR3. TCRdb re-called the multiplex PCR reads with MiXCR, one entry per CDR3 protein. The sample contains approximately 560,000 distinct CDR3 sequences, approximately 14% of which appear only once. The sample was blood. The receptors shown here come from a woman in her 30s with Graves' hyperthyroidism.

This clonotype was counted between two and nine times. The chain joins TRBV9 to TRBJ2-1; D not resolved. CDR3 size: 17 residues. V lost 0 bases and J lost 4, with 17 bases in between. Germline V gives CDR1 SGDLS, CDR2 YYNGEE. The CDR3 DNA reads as TGTGCCAGCAGCGTAGGATTAGATGGAACTCCTTACAATGAGCAGTTCTTC. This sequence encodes CASSVGLDGTPYNEQFF. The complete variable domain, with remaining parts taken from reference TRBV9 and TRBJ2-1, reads DSGVTQTPKHLITATGQRVTLRCSPRSGDLSVYWYQQSLDQGLQFLIQYYNGEERAKGNILERFSAQQFPDLHSELNLSSLELGDSALYFCASSVGLDGTPYNEQFFGPGTRLTVL.

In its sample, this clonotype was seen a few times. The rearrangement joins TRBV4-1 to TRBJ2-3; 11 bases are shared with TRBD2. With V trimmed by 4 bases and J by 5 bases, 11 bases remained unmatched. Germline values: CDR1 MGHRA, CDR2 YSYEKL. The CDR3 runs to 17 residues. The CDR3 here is CASSRKLLAGEGDTQYF. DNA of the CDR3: TGCGCCAGCAGCCGAAAACTACTAGCGGGAGAAGGAGATACGCAGTATTTT.

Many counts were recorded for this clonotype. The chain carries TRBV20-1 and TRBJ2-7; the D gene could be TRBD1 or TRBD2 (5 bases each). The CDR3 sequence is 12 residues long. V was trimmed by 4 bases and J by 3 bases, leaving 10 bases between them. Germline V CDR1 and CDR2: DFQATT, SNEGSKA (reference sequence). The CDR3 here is CSATGTHYEQYF. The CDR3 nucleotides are TGCAGTGCTACCGGGACCCACTACGAGCAGTACTTC.

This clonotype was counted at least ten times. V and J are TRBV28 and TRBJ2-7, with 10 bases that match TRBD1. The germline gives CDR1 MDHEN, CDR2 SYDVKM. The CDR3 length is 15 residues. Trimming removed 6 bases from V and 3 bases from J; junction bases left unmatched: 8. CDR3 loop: CASSQPGQGYYEQYF. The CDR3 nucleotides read TGTGCCAGCAGCCAGCCGGGACAGGGGTACTACGAGCAGTACTTC.

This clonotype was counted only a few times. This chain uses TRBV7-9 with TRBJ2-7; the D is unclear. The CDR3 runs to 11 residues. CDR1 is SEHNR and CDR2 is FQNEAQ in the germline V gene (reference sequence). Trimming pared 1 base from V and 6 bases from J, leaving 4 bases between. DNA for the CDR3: TGTGCCAGCAGCTTAGACACCGAGCAGTACTTC. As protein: CASSLDTEQYF.

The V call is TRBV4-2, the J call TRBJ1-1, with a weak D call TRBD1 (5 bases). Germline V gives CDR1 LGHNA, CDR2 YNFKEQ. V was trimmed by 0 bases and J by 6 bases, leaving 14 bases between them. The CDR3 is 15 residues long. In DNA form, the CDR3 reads TGTGCCAGCAGCCAAGACCCGGGGCCGACGGCTGAAGCTTTCTTT. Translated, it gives CASSQDPGPTAEAFF.

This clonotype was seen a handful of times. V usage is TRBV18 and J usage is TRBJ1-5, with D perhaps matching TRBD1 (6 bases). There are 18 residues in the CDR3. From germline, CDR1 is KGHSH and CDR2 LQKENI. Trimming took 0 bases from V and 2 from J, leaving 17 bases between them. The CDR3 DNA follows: TGTGCCAGCTCACCACCGGGACAATCCGGGGAGGGCAATCAGCCCCAGCATTTT. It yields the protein CASSPPGQSGEGNQPQHF.

CDR3 sequence reads: CASSLELAGGGTDTQYF. The DNA for the CDR3 is TGTGCCAGCAGCTTGGAACTAGCGGGAGGGGGTACAGATACGCAGTATTTT. The chain employs TRBV5-5 and TRBJ2-3, with TRBD2 matching 13 bases. J lost 3 bases, V lost 0 bases, and 4 bases had no gene match. The CDR3 length is 17 residues. Germline loops: CDR1 SGHKS, CDR2 YYEKEE (reference sequence).